Each of the 24 T cell receptor beta chains below was sequenced from the same sample in a study of T cells expressing NK-cell markers. Each CDR3 protein gets one entry in TCRdb, which reprocessed the 5' RACE reads and gives no DNA. The ten top clones account for approximately 11%, within a sample of about 390,000 distinct CDR3 sequences. Material: blood T cells: a sorted CD56 or NKG2C T cell subset, CD4+ or CD8+ T cells, or bulk PBMC T cells (not recorded which). The origin of the receptors is a woman in her fifties or sixties in good health.

The chain carries TRBV6-6 and TRBJ2-5; absent DNA, TCRdb's TRBD1 call cannot be checked. Germline loops: CDR1 MNHNY, CDR2 SVGAGI (reference sequence). The CDR3 loop spans 15 amino acids. CDR3 sequence reads: CASSHPRGRKETQYF.

The chain has TRBV5-1 and TRBJ2-1; no DNA is available, so the TRBD1 call from TCRdb remains unchecked. Germline V CDR1 and CDR2: SGHRS, YFSETQ. This CDR3 spans 14 amino acids. Here the CDR3 reads CASSRVPTGDEQFF.

CDR3 sequence reads: CASSYSRSWANTGELFF. The rearrangement joins TRBV6-5 to TRBJ2-2. This CDR3 comprises 17 residues. Germline CDR1 and CDR2: MNHEY and SVGAGI.

The rearrangement joins TRBV20-1 to TRBJ2-3; TCRdb calls TRBD1, which cannot be checked without DNA. Germline lookup yields CDR1 DFQATT and CDR2 SNEGSKA (reference sequence). This CDR3 is 14 amino acids long. Here the CDR3 reads CSATSGGSTDTQYF.

This chain connects TRBV27 to TRBJ2-5; TCRdb selects TRBD2, and the lack of DNA leaves this call unchecked. This CDR3 has 20 residues. Germline CDR1 and CDR2: MNHEY and SMNVEV (reference sequence). CDR3 sequence reads: CASSPFPGLAGGTGQETQYF.

This chain joins TRBV5-1 and TRBJ2-5; TCRdb reports TRBD2, a call that lacks DNA to check it against. The CDR3 runs to 13 residues. CDR1 is SGHRS, CDR2 YFSETQ, per germline. The CDR3 protein is CASSLAGPETQYF.

The chain combines TRBV18 with TRBJ1-6; TCRdb indicates TRBD1, and absent DNA this call remains unverified. The CDR3 runs to 17 residues. Germline V gives CDR1 KGHSH, CDR2 LQKENI. This CDR3 reads CASSPWQTGGMNSPLHF.

The chain combines TRBV5-1 with TRBJ2-1; TCRdb names TRBD2, which stays unverified in the absence of DNA. The germline gives CDR1 SGHRS, CDR2 YFSETQ. CDR3 length equals 15 residues. CDR3 residues: CASSLGTSLPNEQFF. Supplemented by reference TRBV5-1 and TRBJ2-1, the full variable domain reads KAGVTQTPRYLIKTRGQQVTLSCSPISGHRSVSWYQQTPGQGLQFLFEYFSETQRNKGNFPGRFSGRQFSNSRSEMNVSTLELGDSALYLCASSLGTSLPNEQFFGPGTRLTVL.

The chain employs TRBV24-1 and TRBJ2-1; TCRdb picks TRBD2, but there is no DNA to check that call. The CDR3 is 12 residues long. Germline V CDR1 and CDR2: KGHDR, SFDVKD. CDR3 in amino acids: CATSDKLAEQFF.

J is TRBJ2-7 and V is TRBV6-5; the TRBD2 assignment by TCRdb is unverifiable without DNA. Germline assignment: CDR1 MNHEY and CDR2 SVGAGI. This CDR3 comprises 14 residues. Here the CDR3 reads CASSYSMPSGEQYF.

The chain links TRBV4-1 to TRBJ1-3. The CDR3 is 16 residues long. The germline CDR1 and CDR2 sequences are MGHRA and YSYEKL. CDR3: CASSQLGQGSGNTIYF.

The V and J genes are TRBV5-1 and TRBJ2-7; absent DNA, TCRdb's TRBD2 call cannot be checked. The CDR3 length is 12 residues. CDR1 SGHRS and CDR2 YFSETQ come from the germline V gene. The CDR3 region is CASREVGDEQYF.

This chain connects TRBV9 to TRBJ2-2; there is no DNA to check the TCRdb D call of TRBD2. The CDR3 has 18 residues. Germline-derived CDR1 and CDR2 are SGDLS and YYNGEE. CDR3 residues: CASSVEVAGVANTGELFF.

This chain joins TRBV12-3 or TRBV12-4 and TRBJ2-1; TCRdb gives TRBD2 as the D gene, but with no DNA this cannot be confirmed. The CDR3 loop spans 17 amino acids. This chain's CDR3 is CASSLVAGGPFSHEQFF.

This chain connects TRBV6-1 to TRBJ1-5; as DNA is missing, the TRBD1 call by TCRdb cannot be tested. CDR3 length equals 15 residues. Per the germline V gene, CDR1 is MNHNS and CDR2 is SASEGT. The chain's CDR3 is CASMSEGSGNQPQHF.

The CDR3 protein is CASSQDPLAEDEQFF. The chain links TRBV4-1 to TRBJ2-1; TCRdb gives TRBD2 as the D gene, but with no DNA this cannot be confirmed. Germline assignment: CDR1 MGHRA and CDR2 YSYEKL. This CDR3 is 15 amino acids long.

The genes are TRBV13 and TRBJ1-2. Germline V lookup: CDR1 PRHDT, CDR2 FYEKMQ (reference sequence). This CDR3 has 15 amino acids. This chain's CDR3 is CASSKDGGANYGYTF. Using reference TRBV13 and TRBJ1-2 for the parts outside the CDR3, the full variable domain is AAGVIQSPRHLIKEKRETATLKCYPIPRHDTVYWYQQGPGQDPQFLISFYEKMQSDKGSIPDRFSAQQFSDYHSELNMSSLELGDSALYFCASSKDGGANYGYTFGSGTRLTVV.

The chain links TRBV7-9 to TRBJ2-3. Germline values: CDR1 SEHNR, CDR2 FQNEAQ (reference sequence). This CDR3 spans 14 amino acids. CDR3 protein: CASSLSGGSDTQYF.

The genes are TRBV14 and TRBJ2-3. The CDR3 spans 12 residues. Germline V gene data show CDR1 as SGHDN and CDR2 as FVKESK. The CDR3 is CASSQGWGTQYF.

This chain joins TRBV5-1 and TRBJ2-7; TCRdb indicates TRBD2, and absent DNA this call remains unverified. CDR1 is SGHRS, CDR2 YFSETQ, per germline. CDR3 length equals 15 residues. The CDR3 spells CASSLLTRGPYEQYF.

The rearrangement links TRBV6-5 to TRBJ1-6; TCRdb lists TRBD1, though no DNA is available to test this call. The CDR3 runs 15 residues. CDR1 is MNHEY, CDR2 SVGAGI, per germline. Here the CDR3 reads CASSQDRDVSSPLHF.

The chain uses TRBV20-1 and TRBJ1-3; the TCRdb D gene call, TRBD1, has no DNA to confirm it. The CDR3 is 16 amino acids. The germline V gene has CDR1 DFQATT and CDR2 SNEGSKA (reference sequence). The CDR3 region is CSALGADLFSGNTIYF.

The chain uses TRBV7-2 and TRBJ2-1. This CDR3 has 15 amino acids. Germline V gives CDR1 SGHTA, CDR2 FQGNSA. CDR3 in amino acids: CASSPQKGNYNEQFF.

The chain uses TRBV5-5 and TRBJ1-5; TCRdb calls TRBD1, which cannot be checked without DNA. This CDR3 is built from 16 residues. Germline CDR1 is SGHKS and CDR2 is YYEKEE (reference sequence). Here the CDR3 reads CASSLRGQSSNQPQHF.